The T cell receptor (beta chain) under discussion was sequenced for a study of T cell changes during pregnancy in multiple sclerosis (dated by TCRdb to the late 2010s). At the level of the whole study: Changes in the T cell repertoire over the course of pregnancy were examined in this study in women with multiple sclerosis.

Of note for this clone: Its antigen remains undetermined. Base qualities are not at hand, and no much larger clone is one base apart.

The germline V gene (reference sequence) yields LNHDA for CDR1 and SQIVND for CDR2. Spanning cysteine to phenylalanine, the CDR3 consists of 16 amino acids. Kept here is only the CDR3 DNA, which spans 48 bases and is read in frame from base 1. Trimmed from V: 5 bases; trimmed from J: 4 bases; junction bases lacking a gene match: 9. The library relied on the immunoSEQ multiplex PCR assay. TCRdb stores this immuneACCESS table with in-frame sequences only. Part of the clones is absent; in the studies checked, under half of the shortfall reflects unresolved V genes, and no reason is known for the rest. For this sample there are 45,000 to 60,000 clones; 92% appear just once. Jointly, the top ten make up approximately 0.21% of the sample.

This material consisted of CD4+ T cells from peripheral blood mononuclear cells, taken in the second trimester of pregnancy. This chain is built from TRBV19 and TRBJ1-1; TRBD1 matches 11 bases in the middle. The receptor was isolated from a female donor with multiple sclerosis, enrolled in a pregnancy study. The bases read TGTGCCAGTAGTCCCGGGACAGGGGGGGGTAGCACTGAAGCTTTCTTT. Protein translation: CASSPGTGGGSTEAFF.